These 24 T cell receptor beta chains were sequenced from one sample in a study of Ad26.COV2.S vaccination and SARS-CoV-2 variants. Regarding treatment: some 20 received Ad26.COV2.S at low or high dose, single or two shots; several received placebo; per-sample allocation not given. Repertoires come from day 63 after the first vaccine or placebo injection. Only in-frame clones appear in the TCRdb table, and some are missing; sequencing was by immunoSEQ multiplex PCR. Counted here are hundreds of thousands of clones, around 90% occurring once; the ten biggest clones make up less than 15%. This sample comprised peripheral blood, obtained in a trial of Ad26.COV2.S vaccine versus placebo. The receptors were gathered from a person between 18 and 65 years old who received the Ad26.COV2.S COVID-19 vaccine or a placebo.

This chain connects TRBV7-8 to TRBJ2-2; TRBD2 matches 8 bases. In germline, CDR1 is SGHVS, CDR2 FQNEAQ. J gave up 5 bases and V 5 bases, and 7 bases lay outside the gene matches. The CDR3 runs 15 residues. The CDR3 spells CASSTPGLDTGELFF. The CDR3 nucleotides read TGTGCCAGCAGCACACCGGGACTAGATACCGGGGAGCTGTTTTTT.

About this clone: The same CDR3 arises from other DNA sequences in this sample as well. The chain is built from TRBV20-1 and TRBJ2-5; D unclear. V was clipped by 5 bases and J by 2 bases, with 3 bases between them. Germline V gene sequence: CDR1 DFQATT, CDR2 SNEGSKA (reference sequence). The length of the CDR3 is 10 residues. CDR3: CSAQQETQYF. The CDR3 DNA reads TGCAGTGCTCAGCAAGAGACCCAGTACTTC.

V gene TRBV11-2 combines with J gene TRBJ2-3, with 7 bases fitting TRBD2. CDR1 is SGHAT and CDR2 is FQNNGV in the germline V gene. Trimming took 0 bases from V and 5 from J; bases not matched to a gene: 14. The CDR3 covers 18 residues. CDR3 in DNA: TGTGCCAGCAGCTTAGACCCCCGTACAGCGGGATTGGAAGATACGCAGTATTTT. It yields the protein CASSLDPRTAGLEDTQYF. Combining the CDR3 with reference TRBV11-2 and TRBJ2-3 gives the whole variable domain EAGVAQSPRYKIIEKRQSVAFWCNPISGHATLYWYQQILGQGPKLLIQFQNNGVVDDSQLPKDRFSAERLKGVDSTLKIQPAKLEDSAVYLCASSLDPRTAGLEDTQYFGPGTRLTVL.

The genes are TRBV4-1 and TRBJ1-5; TRBD1 is a possible D gene (6 bases). The CDR3 has 15 amino acids. CDR1 is MGHRA, CDR2 YSYEKL, per germline. Trimming removed 2 bases from V and 7 bases from J, with 15 bases in between. The CDR3 DNA reads TGCGCCAGCAGCCAAAGGCAGGGGTCTAGGCAGCCCCAGCATTTT. Amino acids: CASSQRQGSRQPQHF.

The chain uses TRBV4-3 and TRBJ1-3, with D hard to call. The CDR3 has 17 amino acids. Trimming took 1 base from V and 2 from J, leaving 15 bases between them. The germline CDR1 and CDR2 sequences are LGHNA and YSLEER. CDR3 DNA sequence: TGCGCCAGCAGCCAAGTTCTCAACAGTTTGGCTGGAAACACCATATATTTT. Translation: CASSQVLNSLAGNTIYF.

The chain couples TRBV2 to TRBJ2-1; D is possibly TRBD1 (5 bases). With 2 bases removed from V and 0 bases from J, the gap between germline ends came to 14 bases. CDR1 and CDR2 (germline): SNHLY, FYNNEI. The CDR3 totals 17 residues. The CDR3 is CASSERGFSSSYNEQFF. The CDR3, as DNA: TGTGCCAGCAGTGAAAGGGGCTTCTCGAGCTCCTACAATGAGCAGTTCTTC. Filled out from reference TRBV2 and TRBJ2-1, the complete variable domain reads EPEVTQTPSHQVTQMGQEVILRCVPISNHLYFYWYRQILGQKVEFLVSFYNNEISEKSEIFDDQFSVERPDGSNFTLKIRSTKLEDSAMYFCASSERGFSSSYNEQFFGPGTRLTVL.

V and J are TRBV11-2 and TRBJ2-3; 7 nucleotides line up with TRBD1. Germline V gene sequence: CDR1 SGHAT, CDR2 FQNNGV. The CDR3 extends over 16 amino acids. V dropped 0 bases and J dropped 2; count of bases not matched to a gene: 5. The CDR3 loop is CASSLEGGFDTDTQYF. The CDR3, as DNA: TGTGCCAGCAGCTTAGAAGGGGGCTTTGACACAGATACGCAGTATTTT.

The chain joins TRBV7-2 to TRBJ1-1, with D possibly TRBD1 on 6 matching bases. Germline assignment: CDR1 SGHTA and CDR2 FQGNSA. V was trimmed by 3 bases and J by 1 base, leaving 6 bases between them. This CDR3 has 13 amino acids. In DNA, the CDR3 is TGTGCCAGCAGCTTGACAGGGAACACTGAAGCTTTCTTT. Its protein is CASSLTGNTEAFF.

The rearrangement links TRBV7-3 to TRBJ2-7; D is perhaps TRBD2 (7 bases). The germline CDR1 and CDR2 sequences are SGHTA and FQGTGA. CDR3 length: 13 residues. V lost 4 bases to trimming and J lost 9 bases, with 16 bases between them. CDR3 sequence reads: CASSSLGGDRQYF. As DNA, the CDR3 is TGTGCCAGCAGCTCTCTAGGGGGGGATAGGCAGTACTTC.

The chain recombines TRBV27 with TRBJ2-7, with D unclear. The length of the CDR3 is 14 residues. Germline values: CDR1 MNHEY, CDR2 SMNVEV (reference sequence). V was pared by 1 base and J by 0 bases, with 7 bases between. CDR3 coding DNA: TGTGCCAGCAGTTTATACCCTAGCTCCTACGAGCAGTACTTC. This translates into CASSLYPSSYEQYF.

The genes are TRBV9 and TRBJ2-6; no reliable D call. V was clipped by 4 bases and J by 0 bases, with 8 bases between them. CDR3 length: 15 residues. Per the germline V gene, CDR1 is SGDLS and CDR2 is YYNGEE. In DNA form, the CDR3 reads TGTGCCAGCAGCCCTTACCACTCTGGGGCCAACGTCCTGACTTTC. As protein: CASSPYHSGANVLTF.

This clone appeared once. This chain connects TRBV6-5 to TRBJ1-1, with TRBD1 identical over 8 bases. Germline loops: CDR1 MNHEY, CDR2 SVGAGI. V shed 4 bases, J shed 6 bases, and the junction held 7 bases outside the gene matches. The CDR3 has 14 amino acids. The CDR3 DNA reads TGTGCCAGCAGTTGGACAGGGCCGACGGCTGAAGCTTTCTTT. Translation: CASSWTGPTAEAFF.

The chain couples TRBV5-1 to TRBJ2-7; D ambiguous. The germline V gene has CDR1 SGHRS and CDR2 YFSETQ. This CDR3 region has 15 residues. Trimming left V 2 bases short and J 2 bases short, with 14 bases between. CDR3 in amino acids: CASSLTTDSTYEQYF. The CDR3 DNA reads as TGCGCCAGCAGCTTAACGACCGACTCGACCTACGAGCAGTACTTC.

The genes are TRBV6-5 and TRBJ2-2; D is perhaps TRBD1 (5 bases). V dropped 0 bases and J dropped 6 bases, with 11 bases sitting between them. The germline V gene encodes CDR1 MNHEY and CDR2 SVGAGI. This CDR3 has 15 residues. The CDR3 protein is CASSYSNRISGELFF. Here the CDR3 DNA reads TGTGCCAGCAGTTACTCGAACAGGATCTCCGGGGAGCTGTTTTTT.

The V and J genes are TRBV2 and TRBJ2-7; D perhaps matches TRBD1 (6 bases). The CDR3 totals 13 residues. V was pared by 4 bases and J by 6 bases, with 13 bases between. Per the germline V gene, CDR1 is SNHLY and CDR2 is FYNNEI. CDR3 DNA: TGTGCCAGCAGTGTAGGGGGAACCAGCGAGCAGTACTTC. It encodes CASSVGGTSEQYF. The full variable domain, with the rest looked up from reference TRBV2 and TRBJ2-7, is EPEVTQTPSHQVTQMGQEVILRCVPISNHLYFYWYRQILGQKVEFLVSFYNNEISEKSEIFDDQFSVERPDGSNFTLKIRSTKLEDSAMYFCASSVGGTSEQYFGPGTRLTVT.

This chain uses TRBV2 with TRBJ1-1, with D hard to call. The V gene's germline CDR1 is SNHLY and CDR2 FYNNEI. This CDR3 has 14 residues. The ends were cut back, 4 bases at V and 0 bases at J, with 9 bases in the middle. The CDR3 DNA follows: TGTGCCAGCAGTGGGCGGGTTATGAACACTGAAGCTTTCTTT. This translates into CASSGRVMNTEAFF.

V is TRBV19 and J is TRBJ1-3, with D unclear. CDR1 is LNHDA, CDR2 SQIVND, per germline (reference sequence). The germline V and J ends were trimmed by 5 bases and 0 bases, with 8 bases remaining between them. The CDR3 has 14 amino acids. The DNA of the CDR3 is TGTGCCAGTAGTCCGTGGAGCTCTGGAAACACCATATATTTT. Residues: CASSPWSSGNTIYF. Complete variable domain (other parts from reference TRBV19 and TRBJ1-3): DGGITQSPKYLFRKEGQNVTLSCEQNLNHDAMYWYRQDPGQGLRLIYYSQIVNDFQKGDIAEGYSVSREKKESFPLTVTSAQKNPTAFYLCASSPWSSGNTIYFGEGSWLTVV.

The gene calls are TRBV5-4 and TRBJ1-4, with TRBD1 identical over 8 bases. After removal of 4 bases from V and 10 bases from J, the junction contained 15 bases not matched to a gene. CDR1 and CDR2 (germline): SGHNT, YYREEE (reference sequence). The CDR3 has 16 residues. The CDR3 DNA is TGTGCCAGCAGCCCCGGACAGGGCCGCGAGGGGGGAAAACTGTTTTTT. Encoded protein: CASSPGQGREGGKLFF. The variable domain in full, with the rest retrieved from reference TRBV5-4 and TRBJ1-4, is ETGVTQSPTHLIKTRGQQVTLRCSSQSGHNTVSWYQQALGQGPQFIFQYYREEENGRGNFPPRFSGLQFPNYSSELNVNALELDDSALYLCASSPGQGREGGKLFFGSGTQLSVL.

The chain couples TRBV3-1 (or the pseudogene TRBV3-2) to TRBJ2-1; 14 bases map to TRBD2. CDR1 and CDR2 (germline): LGHDT, YNNKEL (reference sequence). V gave up 0 bases and J gave up 7 bases; unmatched junction bases: 14. The CDR3 sequence is 20 residues long. In DNA form, the CDR3 reads TGTGCCAGCAGCCAAGAATCGAGGGCAGGGACTAGCGGGAGTTTGAATGAGCAGTTCTTC. Translated: CASSQESRAGTSGSLNEQFF.

This clone was counted a single time. The chain couples TRBV5-4 to TRBJ2-1; TRBD2 is a possible D gene (5 bases). Trimming took off 6 bases at V and 2 bases at J, with 18 bases between the two ends. Germline V gene lookup returns CDR1 SGHNT and CDR2 YYREEE (reference sequence). This CDR3 spans 16 amino acids. CDR3 nucleotide sequence: TGTGCCAGCAACGTACATGGGGAGCCTGCCTACAATGAGCAGTTCTTC. This codes for CASNVHGEPAYNEQFF.

CDR3 DNA: TGTGCCAGCTCACCGGTGGGAGGGAGTGAAGCTTTCTTT. Residues: CASSPVGGSEAFF. This chain uses TRBV18 with TRBJ1-1; no clear D. In germline, CDR1 is KGHSH, CDR2 LQKENI. The CDR3 is 13 amino acids. V was trimmed by 3 bases and J by 7 bases, leaving 12 bases between them. Drawing the rest from reference TRBV18 and TRBJ1-1, the complete variable domain is NAGVMQNPRHLVRRRGQEARLRCSPMKGHSHVYWYRQLPEEGLKFMVYLQKENIIDESGMPKERFSAEFPKEGPSILRIQQVVRGDSAAYFCASSPVGGSEAFFGQGTRLTVV.

The CDR3 DNA reads as TGTGCCAGCAAAAATGGCAGGGACAGGTACAATGAGCAGTTCTTC. It codes for CASKNGRDRYNEQFF. V and J are TRBV27 and TRBJ2-1; TRBD1 agrees at 8 bases. Losses at the gene ends were 7 bases for V and 4 bases for J; bases not matched to a gene: 9. Germline V gives CDR1 MNHEY, CDR2 SMNVEV (reference sequence). CDR3 length: 15 residues.

The V call is TRBV7-9, the J call TRBJ1-1; a possible D gene is TRBD1 (5 bases). CDR1 and CDR2 (germline): SEHNR, FQNEAQ (reference sequence). Trimming removed 6 bases at V and 0 bases at J, with 8 bases between. The CDR3 has 13 amino acids. The CDR3 DNA is TGTGCCAGCAGTGAGACAGTGAACACTGAAGCTTTCTTT. This codes for CASSETVNTEAFF.

The chain recombines TRBV5-4 with TRBJ1-5; D might be TRBD1 (5 bases). Germline CDR1 reads SGHNT; CDR2 reads YYREEE (reference sequence). With 0 bases removed from V and 3 bases from J, the gap between germline ends came to 7 bases. CDR3 length: 14 amino acids. The CDR3: CASSLGGTNQPQHF. CDR3 in DNA: TGTGCCAGCAGCTTGGGAGGGACCAATCAGCCCCAGCATTTT. The whole variable domain, remainder taken from reference TRBV5-4 and TRBJ1-5, is ETGVTQSPTHLIKTRGQQVTLRCSSQSGHNTVSWYQQALGQGPQFIFQYYREEENGRGNFPPRFSGLQFPNYSSELNVNALELDDSALYLCASSLGGTNQPQHFGDGTRLSIL.